Each of the 11 T cell receptor beta chains below was sequenced from the same sample in a study of T-cell reconstitution after alpha-beta-depleted transplantation in children. Overall study results and limits: When one year had passed after transplant, most T-cell counts and diversity came from newly produced T cells.

Their specific antigens are unknown. For TCRbeta, the library was prepared with unique molecular identifiers. In TCRdb, the PCR reads were re-called with MiXCR into one record per CDR3 protein. The sample lists about 300,000 distinct CDR3 sequences; over 7% were seen once. Source: peripheral blood, taken 360 days after TCRalphabeta/CD19-depleted stem cell transplant. The receptors here all came from a female patient aged 2 to 10 who had a stem cell transplant for Fanconi anemia, so the T cells may come from the graft donor.

This clonotype was observed at least ten times. The chain recombines TRBV29-1 with TRBJ1-2; possible D gene TRBD1, 5 bases. Germline V gene lookup returns CDR1 SQVTM and CDR2 ANQGSEA. V gave up 4 bases and J gave up 2 bases, with 8 bases separating them. CDR3 length: 12 residues. The CDR3 coding sequence is TGCAGCGTTGTCGGGGGGAACTATGGCTACACCTTC. It translates to CSVVGGNYGYTF.

This clonotype was seen at least ten times. This rearrangement joins TRBV6-2 or TRBV6-3 to TRBJ1-4; D remains ambiguous. The CDR3 totals 11 residues. The germline V gene has CDR1 MNHEY and CDR2 SVGEGT. The germline V and J ends were trimmed by 6 bases and 8 bases, with 7 bases remaining between them. The CDR3 bases are TGTGCCAGCAGCGCGGAGGAAAAACTGTTTTTT. This translates into CASSAEEKLFF.

This clonotype was detected many times. The chain is built from TRBV5-1 and TRBJ1-1, with D hard to call. Germline lookup yields CDR1 SGHRS and CDR2 YFSETQ. The V end lost 4 bases, the J end lost 1 base, and 11 bases lay between the germline ends. The CDR3 totals 14 residues. The CDR3 is CASSLLAPNTEAFF. The DNA of the CDR3 is TGCGCCAGCAGCCTACTAGCCCCGAACACTGAAGCTTTCTTT.

The table lists this clonotype with many counts. The genes are TRBV4-3 and TRBJ2-1, with D possibly matching TRBD1 (5 bases). Germline V CDR1 and CDR2: LGHNA, YSLEER. Trimming pared 0 bases from V and 4 bases from J, leaving 7 bases between. The CDR3 is made up of 14 amino acids. The DNA for the CDR3 is TGCGCCAGCAGCCAAGATCGACAGTACAATGAGCAGTTCTTC. This gives the protein CASSQDRQYNEQFF.

This clonotype was counted at least ten times. The chain couples TRBV12-3 or TRBV12-4 to TRBJ1-5, with D perhaps TRBD1 (5 bases). V gave up 8 bases and J gave up 7 bases, with 15 bases separating them. The CDR3 totals 13 residues. CDR3 sequence reads: CASGARLDQPQHF. The CDR3 nucleotides read TGTGCCAGCGGGGCGCGGCTGGACCAGCCCCAGCATTTT.

This clonotype was seen many times. This chain connects TRBV28 to TRBJ1-2; 7 nucleotides agree with TRBD1. In germline, CDR1 is MDHEN, CDR2 SYDVKM. The CDR3 length is 14 residues. With V trimmed by 4 bases and J by 4 bases, 6 bases remained unmatched. The chain's CDR3 is CASSSIRGSYGYTF. The CDR3 bases are TGTGCCAGCAGTTCCATCAGGGGGTCCTATGGCTACACCTTC.

This clonotype appeared many times. As DNA, the CDR3 is TGTGCCAGCAGCTTAGGCATCGATACGCAGTATTTT. Its translation: CASSLGIDTQYF. The rearrangement joins TRBV7-8 to TRBJ2-3; D ambiguous. Germline CDR1 SGHVS, CDR2 FQNEAQ. The V end lost 1 base, the J end lost 6 bases, and 5 bases lay between the germline ends. The CDR3 consists of 12 residues.

The sample holds many counts of this clonotype. The J gene is TRBJ1-2, the V gene TRBV15; weak D call: TRBD1 (5 bases). Trimming removed 0 bases at V and 5 bases at J, with 16 bases between. Germline values: CDR1 LNHNV, CDR2 YYDKDF (reference sequence). This CDR3 region has 16 residues. CDR3 in amino acids: CATSRDVTVLKYGYTF. DNA of the CDR3: TGTGCCACCAGCAGAGACGTGACAGTGCTGAAGTATGGCTACACCTTC.

This clonotype appeared many times. J is TRBJ1-5 and V is TRBV6-1; 8 bases agree with TRBD1. Trimming at V came to 4 bases and at J to 6 bases, leaving 5 bases not matched to a gene. CDR1 is MNHNS and CDR2 is SASEGT in the germline V gene. This CDR3 comprises 14 residues. CDR3 DNA: TGTGCCAGCAGTGGTCAGGGGGCTGGTCAGCCCCAGCATTTT. Protein: CASSGQGAGQPQHF.

This clonotype was counted at least ten times. The gene calls are TRBV7-2 and TRBJ2-1; D is perhaps TRBD1 (6 bases). Trimming took off 3 bases at V and 0 bases at J, with 9 bases between the two ends. The CDR3 loop spans 15 amino acids. Germline-derived CDR1 and CDR2 are SGHTA and FQGNSA. In DNA, the CDR3 is TGTGCCAGCAGCTTGACAGGTTACTCCTACAATGAGCAGTTCTTC. Protein: CASSLTGYSYNEQFF. Full variable domain (missing parts from reference TRBV7-2 and TRBJ2-1): GAGVSQSPSNKVTEKGKDVELRCDPISGHTALYWYRQSLGQGLEFLIYFQGNSAPDKSGLPSDRFSAERTGGSVSTLTIQRTQQEDSAVYLCASSLTGYSYNEQFFGPGTRLTVL.

This clonotype was picked up many times. The chain combines TRBV9 with TRBJ2-1; TRBD1 aligns across 10 bases. The CDR3 extends over 17 amino acids. Trimming removed 3 bases from V and 3 bases from J; junction bases left unmatched: 9. The V gene's germline CDR1 is SGDLS and CDR2 YYNGEE. CDR3: CASSAPTGTGVYNEQFF. CDR3 bases: TGTGCCAGCAGCGCGCCGACCGGGACAGGGGTCTACAATGAGCAGTTCTTC.